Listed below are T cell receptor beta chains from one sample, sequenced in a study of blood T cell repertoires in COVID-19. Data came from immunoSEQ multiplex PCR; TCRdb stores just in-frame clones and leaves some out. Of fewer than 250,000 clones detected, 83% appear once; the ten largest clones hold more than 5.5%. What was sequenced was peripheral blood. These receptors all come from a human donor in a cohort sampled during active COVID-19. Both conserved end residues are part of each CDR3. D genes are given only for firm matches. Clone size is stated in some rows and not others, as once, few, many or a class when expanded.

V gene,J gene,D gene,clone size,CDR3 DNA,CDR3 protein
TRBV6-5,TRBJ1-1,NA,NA,TGTGCCAGCAACCGAGGGATGAACACTGAAGCTTTCTTT,CASNRGMNTEAFF
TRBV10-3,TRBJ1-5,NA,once,TGTGCCATCAGTGAGTCCGGGGTAATATTTAGCAATCAGCCCCAGCATTTT,CAISESGVIFSNQPQHF
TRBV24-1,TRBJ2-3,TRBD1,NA,TGTGCCACCAGTGATCAACTCGGGACAGCACTAGATACGCAGTATTTT,CATSDQLGTALDTQYF
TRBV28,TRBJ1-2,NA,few,TGTGCCAGCAAAGCCAACTATGGCTACACCTTC,CASKANYGYTF
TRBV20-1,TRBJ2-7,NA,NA,TGCAGTGCTAGTGTGGGGAGTCCATTTTACGAGCAGTACTTC,CSASVGSPFYEQYF
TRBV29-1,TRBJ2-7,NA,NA,TGCAGCGTTGAAAGGTCTTCTGAGGGAGAGCAGTACTTC,CSVERSSEGEQYF
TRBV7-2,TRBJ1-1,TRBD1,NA,TGTGCCAGCAGCCCGACAGGGATTAACACTGAAGCTTTCTTT,CASSPTGINTEAFF
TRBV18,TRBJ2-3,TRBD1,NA,TGTGCCAGCTCACCCGGGACAGGGGTCACAGATACGCAGTATTTT,CASSPGTGVTDTQYF
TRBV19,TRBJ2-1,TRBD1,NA,TGTGCCAGTAGTGGTGGGACAGTTAACAATGAGCAGTTCTTC,CASSGGTVNNEQFF
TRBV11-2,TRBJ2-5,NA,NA,TGTGCCAGCAGCTTCGGCAGGGAAGAGACCCAGTACTTC,CASSFGREETQYF
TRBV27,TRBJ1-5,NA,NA,TGTGCCAGCAGGTCGAGAGGATCGTCCAATCAGCCCCAGCATTTT,CASRSRGSSNQPQHF
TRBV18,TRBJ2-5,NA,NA,TGTGCCAGCTCACCACTCGGTGGGAGGAGGGAGACCCAGTACTTC,CASSPLGGRRETQYF
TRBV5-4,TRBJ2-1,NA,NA,TGTGCCAGCAGCTTGGGGCAGGAGGGCAATGAGCAGTTCTTC,CASSLGQEGNEQFF
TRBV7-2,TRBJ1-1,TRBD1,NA,TGTGCCAGCAGCACCAGACAGGGCTCGAACACTGAAGCTTTCTTT,CASSTRQGSNTEAFF
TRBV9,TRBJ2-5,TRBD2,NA,TGTGCCAGCAGCCTCCGAGTGGCGGGGGGACAAGAGACCCAGTACTTC,CASSLRVAGGQETQYF
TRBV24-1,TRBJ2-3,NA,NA,TGTGCCACCAGTCTGGGGGCCCCGGCAGATACGCAGTATTTT,CATSLGAPADTQYF
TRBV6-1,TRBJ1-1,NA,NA,TGTGCCAGCAGTGAAGTTCCGGGGAGGACTGAAGCTTTCTTT,CASSEVPGRTEAFF
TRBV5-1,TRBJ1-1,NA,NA,TGCGCCAGCAGCCCCCAAAACAGGGTGGACACTGAAGCTTTCTTT,CASSPQNRVDTEAFF
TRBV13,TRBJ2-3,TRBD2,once,TGTGCCAGCAGCAAACTACTAGCGGTGACAGATACGCAGTATTTT,CASSKLLAVTDTQYF
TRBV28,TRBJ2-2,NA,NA,TGTGCCAGCAGTACAACAGGAAACACCGGGGAGCTGTTTTTT,CASSTTGNTGELFF
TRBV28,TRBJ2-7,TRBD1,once,TGTGCCAGCGCGAAGTTGACAGGGCGATACGAGCAGTACTTC,CASAKLTGRYEQYF
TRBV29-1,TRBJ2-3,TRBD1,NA,TGCAGCGCTGTACCCCTAGGGACAGGCGTTATAAGAAGCACAGATACGCAGTATTTT,CSAVPLGTGVIRSTDTQYF
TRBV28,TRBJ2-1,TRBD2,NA,TGTGCCAGCACCCAAGCTGGGCCTAGCGGGATCAATGAGCAGTTCTTC,CASTQAGPSGINEQFF
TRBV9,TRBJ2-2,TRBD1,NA,TGTGCCAGCAGCTCGGGACAGACCTACACCGGGGAGCTGTTTTTT,CASSSGQTYTGELFF
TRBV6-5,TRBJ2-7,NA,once,TGTGCCAGCAGCTATCGGGGGTACGAGCAGTACTTC,CASSYRGYEQYF
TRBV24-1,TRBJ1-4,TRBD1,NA,TGTGCCACCAGTGATATCCGGGACAGAGATGAAAAACTGTTTTTT,CATSDIRDRDEKLFF
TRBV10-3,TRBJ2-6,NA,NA,TGTGCCATCAGTTCGGGTAGTGGGGCCAACGTCCTGACTTTC,CAISSGSGANVLTF
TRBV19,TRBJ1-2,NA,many,TGTGCCAGTAGTATCGGAGCTAACTATGGCTACACCTTC,CASSIGANYGYTF
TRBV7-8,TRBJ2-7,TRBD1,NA,TGTGCCAGCAGCTTAGCGGGACAGGGGTACGAGCAGTACTTC,CASSLAGQGYEQYF
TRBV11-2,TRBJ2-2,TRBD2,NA,TGTGCCAGCAGCCCTGGACTAGCGGGAGAGGTCGGGGAGCTGTTTTTT,CASSPGLAGEVGELFF
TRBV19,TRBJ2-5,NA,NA,TGTGCCAGTAGTATACTGGCCCGCCAAGAGACCCAGTACTTC,CASSILARQETQYF
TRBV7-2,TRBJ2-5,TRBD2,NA,TGTGCCAGCAGCTTACAATCGTCTAGCGGGACTTATAAGACCCAGTACTTC,CASSLQSSSGTYKTQYF